This T cell receptor beta chain was found in a study of sequential checkpoint blockade in melanoma. Study-wide background: Arm A got nivolumab then ipilimumab; arm B the reverse, 1:1. Overall study findings and caveats: Response in arm A was associated with pretreatment TIL clonality.

Turning to this clone: Its specificity is not known.

The CDR3 is 13 amino acids. Trimming removed 1 base from V and 5 bases from J, with 11 bases in between. Germline V lookup: CDR1 GTSNPN, CDR2 SVGIG (reference sequence). The treatment is: randomized to nivolumab then ipilimumab (arm A) or the reverse (arm B). TCRdb's table, derived via immunoSEQ multiplex PCR, lists solely in-frame clones and lacks some. The sample comprises about 10,000 clones, roughly 24% of which are singletons, and roughly 10% rests with the top ten. The material was tumor tissue (inferred from file names), obtained from a patient given nivolumab and ipilimumab in sequence. The chain joins TRBV30 to TRBJ1-2; D is possibly TRBD1 (5 bases). This receptor was taken from a human donor with melanoma. The CDR3 spells CAWSEGDSYGYTF. The CDR3 bases are TGTGCCTGGAGTGAAGGGGATTCTTATGGCTACACCTTC.